What follows describes a single T cell receptor (beta chain). This clone's antigen is unknown. Within one base of it there is no much larger clone, and no base qualities were kept. This entry comes from a study of shared clonotypes between healthy human individuals (dated by TCRdb to 2019 to 2021). Describing the broader study: A couple of women and three men aged 18 to 49 years were included in the cohort. Leukapheresis yielded between about 0.94 and 10 billion PBMCs per donor. To increase sequencing depth and limit assay-specific biases, different laboratories used diverse techniques to prepare libraries and sequence TCR repertoires. For each donor, CD4 naive and CD4 memory were each run on three plates, CD8 naive on two plates, and CD8 memory on one plate. The study deeply sequenced blood TCR repertoires of about 5 healthy adults to estimate repertoire size and the extent of clonotype sharing between individuals. The study at large found these results: When a handful of donors were compared, the shared fraction of clonotypes was around 4.6% for naive CD4, about 4% for naive CD8, roughly 2.3% for memory CD4, and approximately 0.4% for memory CD8. Naive subsets generally had larger estimated clonotype richness than memory subsets did. Sampling was limited to blood, and TCR repertoires in tissue likely differ from TCR repertoires in blood. Pairwise subsampling led to the expectation that sequencing depth would affect the degree of clonotype sharing among donors. Compared with non-shared clonotypes, clonotypes shared by all four sorted-subset donors had higher generation probabilities. Because the study included only a small number of donors, the genetic and exposure-history diversity represented was limited. Rarefaction of sorted-subset datasets indicated incomplete sequencing despite the large sequencing depth.

Using the deep immunoSEQ assay, multiplex PCR amplified TCR CDR3 regions from genomic DNA. Extracted genomic DNA from each cell subset was spread evenly across all wells of several immunoSEQ 96-well plates, with each plate serving as a replicate. For sorted subsets, around 0.2 ug genomic DNA, equal to tens of thousands of T cell genomes, was loaded into each replicate PCR. Purified libraries were quantified with a Qubit 3.0 fluorometer, sized on a Bioanalyzer 2100, and re-quantified with the KAPA Library Quantification kit. Every immunoSEQ 96-well plate was sequenced on a dedicated single-read 150-cycle Illumina NextSeq 550 flow cell. The published analysis was carried out like this. Because the immunoSEQ output included only junctional sequences and no quality scores, the filtering could not be the same as the filtering used for full-length reads. Sequences were annotated with PyIR, a Python wrapper for IgBLAST v1.9, and V/J genes and CDR3 were assigned using IMGT germline references. Reads were filtered out if the reads had weak V/J assignments (E-value above 1e-6), no CDR3, stop codons, out-of-frame junctions, or ambiguous translated residues. V3J clonotypes were defined as sequences sharing an identical inferred V gene, J gene, and CDR3 amino acid sequence. Percentage overlap between repertoires was computed as shared unique clonotypes divided by the size of the smaller repertoire. Repertoire richness was assessed with RTK rarefaction, the Chao1 estimator, and Recon v2.1 estimates of unobserved clonotypes. For all TCRbeta clonotypes obtained by the gDNA method from four donors, generation probabilities were computed with OLGA. TCRdb re-hosts the immuneACCESS table, in-frame sequences only. Its copies lack some clones; in the studies checked, an unresolved V gene accounts for under half of them, and the cause for the rest is not known. V, J and clone size derive from that table, while D and trimming were established from the DNA sequence. For this sample there are 300,000 or so clones; under 80% appear just once. The ten biggest clones cover 10% of the sample.

Healthy HIV-negative adults with no recently reported acute infections or vaccinations were included as donors. All donors were Caucasian adults living in Nashville, Tennessee, USA. CD4+ T cells were enriched by magnetic negative selection; naive cells were then positively selected on CD45RA, and the negative fraction formed the memory subset. Blood was obtained by leukapheresis, after which PBMCs were separated by Ficoll-Histopaque density gradient centrifugation and cryopreserved in liquid nitrogen vapor phase. Purity and quantity of every magnetically sorted T cell population were checked by analytical flow cytometry. From each sorted fraction, genomic DNA was isolated and quantified by UV absorbance on a Nanodrop 2000c. V loses 4 bases, J loses 0 bases, and the germline ends lie 9 bases apart. As encoded in the germline V gene, CDR1 is SQVTM while CDR2 is ANQGSEA. The CDR3 runs 13 amino acids, cysteine and phenylalanine included. CDR3 DNA is the only sequence kept; it has 39 bases, read in frame from the first base.

The clonotype originates from a man under 40 in good health. The rearranged chain carries TRBV29-1 and TRBJ2-5, with the D gene not confidently named. Sequences were obtained from memory CD4+ T cells sorted from blood. This specimen's cell subset or site label, per the study, means: CD45RA-negative fraction. The DNA reads as follows: TGCAGCGTTGGATCTCGGCACCAAGAGACCCAGTACTTC. It translates to CSVGSRHQETQYF.